These 9 T cell receptor beta chains came from one sample sequenced in a study of T cell clonality in common variable immunodeficiency. Sequenced by immunoSEQ multiplex PCR; TCRdb stores in-frame clones only, minus some. This sample has some 53,000 clones, each found more than once. Sequenced material: peripheral blood mononuclear cells. Source of these receptors: a person between 18 and 75 years old in good health.

This clone was seen many times. The read finishes 3 residues shy of the CDR3 end, and the germline J gene is used to complete it. V gene TRBV20-1 combines with J gene TRBJ2-7, with 8 bases lining up with TRBD2. The length of the CDR3 is 14 residues. V shed 3 bases, J shed 2 bases, and the junction held 6 bases outside the gene matches. Per the germline V gene, CDR1 is DFQATT and CDR2 is SNEGSKA (reference sequence). CDR3 amino acids: CSASRAGDPYEQYF. The CDR3 DNA, read in part, is TGCAGTGCTAGTCGAGCGGGAGACCCCTACGAG.

This clone was counted at least ten times. The CDR3 is cut off 3 residues early in the read; its end comes from the germline J gene. The chain employs TRBV19 and TRBJ1-1, with 7 bases fitting TRBD1. Germline CDR1 and CDR2: LNHDA and SQIVND (reference sequence). The trim removed 5 bases at V and 4 bases at J, leaving 10 bases unmatched. This CDR3 has 15 amino acids. CDR3 DNA (partial): TGTGCCAGTAGTGGAACCTACAGGGGTCGCACTGAA. This codes for CASSGTYRGRTE. The full CDR3 sequence reads CASSGTYRGRTEAFF.

This clone has ten or more counts. The missing CDR3 end, 3 residues past where the read stops, is filled in from the germline J gene. V gene TRBV29-1 combines with J gene TRBJ2-3; tentative D call: TRBD2 (5 bases). Germline V gene sequence: CDR1 SQVTM, CDR2 ANQGSEA. Trimming stripped 3 bases from V and 5 bases from J, with 6 bases between. The CDR3 sequence is 11 residues long. The DNA read from the CDR3 is TGCAGCGTTGACGGGGTAGATACG. Residues: CSVDGVDT. The complete CDR3 sequence is CSVDGVDTQYF.

There are many counts of this clone. The sequenced fragment ends 3 residues before the CDR3 boundary, so the rest is inferred from the germline J gene. The chain links TRBV18 to TRBJ2-1; no clear D gene. The CDR3 is 15 residues long. The ends were cut back, 3 bases at V and 0 bases at J, with 9 bases in the middle. Germline assignment: CDR1 KGHSH and CDR2 LQKENI. The CDR3: CASSPDFSSYNEQFF. CDR3 DNA (partial): TGTGCCAGCTCACCCGACTTTAGCTCCTACAATGAG.

Concerning this clone: The read ends 3 residues shy of where the CDR3 ends; the end is completed using the germline J gene. The chain has TRBV2 and TRBJ1-2; 7 bases line up with TRBD1. The CDR3 is 11 residues long. Per the germline V gene, CDR1 is SNHLY and CDR2 is FYNNEI. The part of the CDR3 DNA that was read is TGTGCCAGCAGCGCCAGGACAGGT. Amino acid sequence: CASSARTG. The whole CDR3 is CASSARTGYTF.

As for this clone: The read comes to an end 3 residues before the CDR3 does, leaving the germline J gene to fill in the end. The J gene is TRBJ2-5, the V gene TRBV5-1; TRBD2 aligns across 12 bases. V shed 7 bases, J shed 4 bases, and the junction held 2 bases outside the gene matches. The CDR3 extends over 13 amino acids. From germline, CDR1 is SGHRS and CDR2 YFSETQ. The CDR3 bases that were read are TGCGCCAGCGGACTAGCGGGGACAGAGACC. Translated: CASGLAGTET. The complete CDR3 sequence is CASGLAGTETQYF.

This clone occurred many times. The read terminates 3 residues before the CDR3 end, so the remaining end is supplied by the germline J gene. The chain employs TRBV18 and TRBJ1-1, with 9 bases that match TRBD1. Germline lookup yields CDR1 KGHSH and CDR2 LQKENI. Trimming cost V 2 bases and J 1 base; bases outside gene matches: 5. The CDR3 loop spans 16 amino acids. The chain's CDR3 is CASSPRGQGWNTEAFF. The DNA read from the CDR3 is TGTGCCAGCTCACCAAGAGGACAGGGGTGGAACACTGAA.

This clone was detected ten times or more. The read stops 3 residues short of the end of the CDR3; the missing end is completed from the germline J gene. The V gene is TRBV20-1, the J gene TRBJ2-5, with TRBD1 matching over 7 bases. CDR1 and CDR2 (germline): DFQATT, SNEGSKA (reference sequence). This CDR3 is 15 amino acids long. V lost 3 bases, J lost 7 bases, and 14 bases stayed unmatched. The CDR3 reads CSASHRGTGVVTQYF. The sequenced part of the CDR3 DNA is TGCAGTGCTAGCCACCGGGGAACAGGGGTGGTGACC.

This clone has ten or more counts. Sequencing ends 3 residues short of the CDR3 end; the germline J gene provides the rest. The chain couples TRBV18 to TRBJ2-2, with D perhaps TRBD2 (6 bases). Germline values: CDR1 KGHSH, CDR2 LQKENI. The CDR3 is 14 amino acids. Trimming shortened V by 4 bases and J by 8 bases, and 14 bases separated the two germline ends. The CDR3 loop reads CASSRLEGAGELFF. The covered CDR3 bases are TGTGCCAGCTCACGACTAGAGGGTGCAGGGGAG.